These 26 T cell receptor beta chains share one sample of origin, sequenced in a study of T-cell reconstitution after alpha-beta-depleted transplantation in children. Overall study results and limits: At the one-year point after transplant, T-cell counts and TCRbeta diversity were found to come mostly from T cells that had been newly produced.

Which antigens these TCRs recognize remains unknown. Preparing the TCRbeta library involved the use of unique molecular identifiers. MiXCR, run by TCRdb on the PCR reads, gives a single entry per CDR3 protein. The table lists fewer than 350,000 distinct CDR3 sequences, around 7.3% of them singletons. The sequencing here drew on peripheral blood, taken 360 days after TCRalphabeta/CD19-depleted stem cell transplant. These receptors all stem from a female patient between 2 and 15 years old who had a stem cell transplant for Fanconi anemia, so the T cells may come from the graft donor.

Ten or more counts support this clonotype. V usage is TRBV10-2 and J usage is TRBJ2-1; weak D call: TRBD1 (5 bases). The CDR3 sequence is 14 residues long. The V end was cut by 8 bases, the J end by 1 base, with 12 bases between. The germline V gene has CDR1 WSHSY and CDR2 SAAADI. The CDR3 here is CASGRGKSYNEQFF. The CDR3, as DNA: TGCGCCAGCGGAAGGGGCAAGTCCTACAATGAGCAGTTCTTC.

V usage is TRBV3-1 and J usage is TRBJ1-5; 10 bases are a match to TRBD1. J lost 6 bases, V lost 4 bases, and 6 bases had no gene match. CDR1 and CDR2 from the germline V gene are LGHDT and YNNKEL (reference sequence). The CDR3 is 15 amino acids. CDR3 loop: CASSPGTGDIQPQHF. The CDR3 DNA reads as TGTGCCAGCAGCCCCGGGACAGGGGATATTCAGCCCCAGCATTTT.

Many counts were recorded for this clonotype. The gene calls are TRBV6-5 and TRBJ1-2, with unresolved D. Looked up from germline, CDR1 is MNHEY and CDR2 is SVGAGI. V shed 4 bases and J shed 3 bases, with 3 bases lying between them. This CDR3 has 11 amino acids. CDR3 DNA sequence: TGTGCCAGCAGTTTCCACTATGGCTACACCTTC. It translates to CASSFHYGYTF.

This clonotype was counted only a few times. The chain has TRBV7-6 and TRBJ2-1, with 10 nucleotides matching TRBD2. Losses at the gene ends were 1 base for V and 5 bases for J; bases not matched to a gene: 8. The CDR3 has 17 amino acids. Germline values: CDR1 SGHVS, CDR2 FNYEAQ. The CDR3 spells CASSLEASGSGNNEQFF. In DNA form, the CDR3 reads TGTGCCAGCAGCTTAGAGGCTAGCGGGAGTGGAAACAATGAGCAGTTCTTC. The variable domain in full, with the rest retrieved from reference TRBV7-6 and TRBJ2-1, is GAGVSQSPRYKVTKRGQDVALRCDPISGHVSLYWYRQALGQGPEFLTYFNYEAQQDKSGLPNDRFSAERPEGSISTLTIQRTEQRDSAMYRCASSLEASGSGNNEQFFGPGTRLTVL.

The V call is TRBV4-3, the J call TRBJ1-5; D uncertain. The CDR3 sequence is 13 residues long. The ends were cut back, 3 bases at V and 7 bases at J, with 10 bases in the middle. Germline V lookup: CDR1 LGHNA, CDR2 YSLEER. The DNA of the CDR3 is TGCGCCAGCAGCCACAACCGCCAGCAGCCCCAGCATTTT. It yields the protein CASSHNRQQPQHF.

This clonotype occurred a few times. The rearrangement joins TRBV19 to TRBJ2-5; D is unclear. Trimming cost V 4 bases and J 4 bases, with 10 bases left between them. Germline V CDR1 and CDR2: LNHDA, SQIVND (reference sequence). This CDR3 is built from 13 residues. CDR3 protein: CASSKTQAETQYF. CDR3 in DNA: TGTGCCAGTAGTAAGACTCAAGCAGAGACCCAGTACTTC.

This clonotype was detected a few times. The V and J genes are TRBV29-1 and TRBJ1-2, with D possibly matching TRBD1 (5 bases). The CDR3 is made up of 12 amino acids. Germline-derived CDR1 and CDR2 are SQVTM and ANQGSEA. V lost 6 bases and J lost 3, with 11 bases in between. DNA of the CDR3: TGCAGCGTCGTAACGGGGGACTATGGCTACACCTTC. Its protein is CSVVTGDYGYTF.

The chain is built from TRBV18 and TRBJ2-5, with 9 bases matching TRBD1. The V and J ends lost 2 bases and 5 bases, in that order; junction bases with no gene match: 9. The CDR3 has 16 residues. Germline V gives CDR1 KGHSH, CDR2 LQKENI. CDR3 in DNA: TGTGCCAGCTCACCAACTCCTACAGGGGGCGGGGAGACCCAGTACTTC. Its translation is CASSPTPTGGGETQYF.

The chain joins TRBV3-1 to TRBJ1-1; D might be TRBD1 (5 bases). The CDR3 loop spans 17 amino acids. Between the trimmed V and J ends, which lost 0 bases and 2 bases, there was a span of 16 bases. From germline, CDR1 is LGHDT and CDR2 YNNKEL (reference sequence). CDR3 amino acids: CASSQDLGERANTEAFF. The CDR3 nucleotides read TGTGCCAGCAGCCAAGATTTGGGGGAACGGGCCAACACTGAAGCTTTCTTT.

This clonotype was detected many times. This CDR3 is CASSLWGGYTF. CDR3 in DNA: TGTGCCAGCAGTTTATGGGGTGGCTACACCTTC. The genes are TRBV12-3 or TRBV12-4 and TRBJ1-2, with no clear D. The V end lost 2 bases, the J end lost 7 bases, and 5 bases lay between the germline ends. The CDR3 is 11 residues long.

This clonotype has at least ten counts. The chain links TRBV15 to TRBJ2-1, with 10 bases fitting TRBD2. V lost 2 bases to trimming and J lost 4 bases; unmatched junction nucleotides: 11. Looked up from germline, CDR1 is LNHNV and CDR2 is YYDKDF (reference sequence). This CDR3 is 18 amino acids long. Written as DNA, the CDR3 is TGTGCCACCAGCAGATCCGGATTAGCGGGGGGATATTACAATGAGCAGTTCTTC. It translates to CATSRSGLAGGYYNEQFF.

This clonotype was recorded many times. This chain uses TRBV20-1 with TRBJ2-5, with D maybe TRBD2 (6 bases). This CDR3 is built from 12 residues. From germline, CDR1 is DFQATT and CDR2 SNEGSKA (reference sequence). V was trimmed by 6 bases and J by 3 bases, leaving 11 bases between them. The CDR3 DNA follows: TGCAGTGCCCCCTGGGGGGAAGAGACCCAGTACTTC. Encoded protein: CSAPWGEETQYF.

The table lists this clonotype with many counts. The genes are TRBV15 and TRBJ2-2, with D perhaps matching TRBD1 (5 bases). The germline V gene encodes CDR1 LNHNV and CDR2 YYDKDF (reference sequence). CDR3 size: 11 residues. Trimming cost V 0 bases and J 14 bases, with 7 bases left between them. This CDR3 is CATSRDRGLFF. CDR3 bases: TGTGCCACCAGCAGAGATAGGGGTCTGTTTTTT.

This clonotype was observed many times. The V gene is TRBV7-9, the J gene TRBJ2-3; weak D call: TRBD2 (6 bases). The CDR3 sequence is 15 residues long. Trimming removed 5 bases from V and 1 base from J, with 13 bases in between. CDR1 and CDR2 from the germline V gene are SEHNR and FQNEAQ (reference sequence). CDR3 protein: CASSPPGLRTDTQYF. The CDR3 DNA reads TGTGCCAGCAGCCCCCCGGGACTGCGCACAGATACGCAGTATTTT.

This chain connects TRBV20-1 to TRBJ1-5; D is undetermined. Per germline, CDR1 DFQATT and CDR2 SNEGSKA (reference sequence). V lost 3 bases and J 7 bases, leaving 7 bases between the germline ends. This CDR3 region has 11 residues. CDR3: CSASRGQPQHF. The CDR3 coding sequence is TGCAGTGCTAGTCGCGGACAGCCCCAGCATTTT.

This clonotype was counted many times. The chain recombines TRBV29-1 with TRBJ2-7; the D is unclear. This CDR3 is built from 12 residues. Germline V gene data show CDR1 as SQVTM and CDR2 as ANQGSEA. The V gene lost 2 bases and the J gene lost 2 bases, with 7 bases spanning the gap. CDR3 in amino acids: CSVESDAYEQYF. The CDR3 bases are TGCAGCGTTGAAAGCGACGCCTACGAGCAGTACTTC.

By its share, this clonotype is medium-sized. A junction end diverges from the germline sequence, so it may reflect a read error. V and J are TRBV5-1 and TRBJ2-3; 11 positions match TRBD2. Germline V gene lookup returns CDR1 SGHRS and CDR2 YFSETQ. CDR3 length equals 14 residues. CDR3 residues: CASSLGLAADTQYF. DNA of the CDR3: TGTGCCAGCAGCTTGGGACTAGCGGCAGATACGCAGTATTTT.

This clonotype was counted ten times or more. This chain links TRBV25-1 with TRBJ1-1; D uncertain. This CDR3 is 13 amino acids long. Deletions cut 6 bases from V and 4 bases from J, with 12 bases between. From germline, CDR1 is MGHDK and CDR2 SYGVNS. In DNA, the CDR3 is TGTGCCAGCAGGGGGAAGTTCGGCACTGAAGCTTTCTTT. Its protein is CASRGKFGTEAFF.

In DNA form, the CDR3 reads TGTGCCAGCAGCCCGGTCGGAGGGGGGCAATCCTACGAGCAGTACTTC. As protein: CASSPVGGGQSYEQYF. V gene TRBV7-8 combines with J gene TRBJ2-7, with D perhaps TRBD1 or TRBD2 (6 bases each). V lost 5 bases, J lost 1 base, and 18 bases lay in between. This CDR3 comprises 16 residues. Germline CDR1 reads SGHVS; CDR2 reads FQNEAQ.

V is TRBV6-5 and J is TRBJ1-5; D is uncertain. This CDR3 is 14 amino acids long. CDR1 MNHEY and CDR2 SVGAGI come from the germline V gene. V shed 4 bases and J shed 5 bases, with 12 bases lying between them. CDR3 in amino acids: CASSSGGYYQPQHF. In nucleotides, the CDR3 is TGTGCCAGCAGTTCAGGAGGGTATTATCAGCCCCAGCATTTT.

This chain joins TRBV20-1 and TRBJ1-4; D is possibly TRBD1 (6 bases). Per the germline V gene, CDR1 is DFQATT and CDR2 is SNEGSKA (reference sequence). The length of the CDR3 is 13 residues. Trimming removed 7 bases from V and 8 bases from J, with 17 bases in between. The DNA for the CDR3 is TGCAGTGTCCAAACAGGGTTAGGGGAAAAACTGTTTTTT. Translation: CSVQTGLGEKLFF.

This clonotype was seen a few times. CDR3 sequence (DNA): TGTGCCAGCAGCCAAGACGAGGGAGGTGACCCCTACAATGAGCAGTTCTTC. The encoded protein is CASSQDEGGDPYNEQFF. This rearrangement joins TRBV4-2 to TRBJ2-1; the D gene is possibly TRBD2 (6 bases). The ends were cut back, 0 bases at V and 2 bases at J, with 14 bases in the middle. Germline CDR1 is LGHNA and CDR2 is YNFKEQ. This CDR3 is 17 amino acids long.

This clonotype was detected only a few times. The genes are TRBV30 and TRBJ2-3; D remains ambiguous. The V end lost 0 bases, the J end lost 1 base, and 5 bases lay between the germline ends. The CDR3 totals 13 residues. The V gene's germline CDR1 is GTSNPN and CDR2 SVGIG (reference sequence). CDR3 residues: CAWSVSGTDTQYF. The DNA for the CDR3 is TGTGCCTGGAGTGTGAGTGGCACAGATACGCAGTATTTT.

This clonotype was seen ten or more times. Here the CDR3 reads CASRPTYGGALSYEQYF. The CDR3 DNA reads as TGTGCCAGCAGACCAACCTACGGGGGGGCTCTATCCTACGAGCAGTACTTC. J is TRBJ2-7 and V is TRBV28; TRBD2 matches at 8 bases. Trimming at V came to 6 bases and at J to 1 base, leaving 14 bases not matched to a gene. Germline V lookup: CDR1 MDHEN, CDR2 SYDVKM. CDR3 length equals 17 residues.

This clonotype showed up many times. This chain links TRBV12-3 or TRBV12-4 with TRBJ1-4; the D gene is possibly TRBD1 (5 bases). Trimming removed 7 bases from V and 5 bases from J, with 17 bases in between. CDR3 size: 15 residues. The CDR3, as DNA: TGTGCCAGCACCATCCGCAGGGCAGTCAATGAAAAACTGTTTTTT. This codes for CASTIRRAVNEKLFF.

This clonotype was seen at least ten times. The CDR3 spells CASSSPSDTQYF. CDR3 nucleotides: TGCGCCAGCAGCTCCCCTTCGGATACGCAGTATTTT. J is TRBJ2-3 and V is TRBV4-3; no firm D call. The CDR3 runs 12 residues. V lost 5 bases and J 6 bases, leaving 9 bases between the germline ends. From germline, CDR1 is LGHNA and CDR2 YSLEER.